This entry lists 12 T cell receptor beta chains sequenced from one sample in a study of identical twins. TCRdb reprocessed the 5' RACE reads with MiXCR, giving one entry per CDR3 protein. The table lists fewer than 250,000 distinct CDR3 sequences, roughly 7.5% of them singletons. This sample also belongs to another study, concerning yellow fever vaccine responses in identical twins.

The sample was CD8+ T cells sorted from blood. These receptors originate from a woman aged 18-29 years in good health.

The chain employs TRBV19 and TRBJ1-1; D is ambiguous. This CDR3 contains 12 residues. Per the germline V gene, CDR1 is LNHDA and CDR2 is SQIVND (reference sequence). Between the trimmed V and J ends, which lost 6 bases and 4 bases, there was a span of 9 bases. The DNA for the CDR3 is TGTGCCAGTAGGGACCTGGGCACTGAAGCTTTCTTT. The encoded protein is CASRDLGTEAFF.

This chain connects TRBV3-1 to TRBJ2-3; TRBD2 matches at 8 bases. Germline V lookup: CDR1 LGHDT, CDR2 YNNKEL (reference sequence). Trimming cost V 4 bases and J 3 bases; bases outside gene matches: 9. This CDR3 comprises 16 residues. CDR3 DNA sequence: TGTGCCAGCAGCCCCCGGGAGGGGTCGTGGACAGATACGCAGTATTTT. Translation gives CASSPREGSWTDTQYF.

This clonotype was detected only a few times. The chain employs TRBV20-1 and TRBJ2-2; D uncertain. Trimming took 0 bases from V and 0 from J, leaving 8 bases between them. Germline CDR1 DFQATT, CDR2 SNEGSKA (reference sequence). The CDR3 is made up of 15 amino acids. The CDR3 spells CSARDSEANTGELFF. CDR3 coding DNA: TGCAGTGCTAGAGACAGTGAGGCGAACACCGGGGAGCTGTTTTTT.

This clonotype showed up just a few times. CDR3 sequence reads: CASSLQGPYEQYF. The DNA of the CDR3 is TGTGCCAGCAGTTTGCAGGGACCCTACGAGCAGTACTTC. The J gene is TRBJ2-7, the V gene TRBV28; either TRBD1 or TRBD2 may supply D (5 bases each). Germline V gene data show CDR1 as MDHEN and CDR2 as SYDVKM. CDR3 length equals 13 residues. The ends were cut back, 3 bases at V and 2 bases at J, with 8 bases in the middle.

There are a few counts of this clonotype. The rearrangement joins TRBV15 to TRBJ1-2, with 8 bases lining up with TRBD1. With 1 base clipped from V and 1 base from J, the junction kept 5 bases outside the gene matches. CDR3 length: 16 residues. Germline V lookup: CDR1 LNHNV, CDR2 YYDKDF (reference sequence). CDR3 in DNA: TGTGCCACCAGCAGAGTGGGGGACAGGAATAACTATGGCTACACCTTC. Encoded protein: CATSRVGDRNNYGYTF.

The CDR3 here is CASSTGTGGNQPQHF. CDR3 nucleotide sequence: TGTGCCAGCAGCACCGGGACAGGGGGCAATCAGCCCCAGCATTTT. The chain links TRBV5-6 to TRBJ1-5, with 10 bases identical to TRBD1. This CDR3 has 15 amino acids. Trimming took 4 bases from V and 2 from J; bases not matched to a gene: 3. From germline, CDR1 is SGHDT and CDR2 YYEEEE.

This clonotype was counted between two and nine times. The chain combines TRBV2 with TRBJ2-1; 8 nucleotides match TRBD2. Per germline, CDR1 SNHLY and CDR2 FYNNEI. This CDR3 has 15 amino acids. The junction had 9 bases not matched to a gene; V was cut back by 4 bases and J by 7 bases. CDR3 sequence reads: CASSGGSGNSNEQFF. As DNA, the CDR3 is TGTGCCAGCAGTGGTGGTAGCGGGAATTCTAATGAGCAGTTCTTC.

The chain is built from TRBV12-3 or TRBV12-4 and TRBJ1-1; 7 bases align to TRBD1. The CDR3 extends over 17 amino acids. J lost 0 bases, V lost 1 base, and 8 bases had no gene match. CDR3 DNA: TGTGCCAGCAGTTTAGGTCCGGCAGGGGGAATGAACACTGAAGCTTTCTTT. Translation: CASSLGPAGGMNTEAFF.

This clonotype was seen more than once but under ten times. The rearrangement links TRBV7-9 to TRBJ2-3; TRBD2 agrees at 10 bases. The germline V gene has CDR1 SEHNR and CDR2 FQNEAQ (reference sequence). Germline trimming cut 6 bases from V and 2 bases from J; bases unmatched to any gene: 5. CDR3 length equals 15 residues. CDR3 amino acids: CASSGLAADTDTQYF. The CDR3 DNA is TGTGCCAGCAGTGGACTAGCGGCAGACACAGATACGCAGTATTTT.

The chain employs TRBV20-1 and TRBJ2-7; no clear D gene. The germline V gene encodes CDR1 DFQATT and CDR2 SNEGSKA (reference sequence). V lost 3 bases to trimming and J lost 5 bases, with 14 bases between them. The CDR3 has 13 residues. CDR3 DNA: TGCAGTGCTAGTTTACCGATAAACAACGAGCAGTACGTC. This gives the protein CSASLPINNEQYV.

This clonotype was detected a few times. The V gene is TRBV2, the J gene TRBJ2-7, with TRBD1 as a possible D gene (6 bases). This CDR3 comprises 15 residues. Germline V gene sequence: CDR1 SNHLY, CDR2 FYNNEI. Trimming shortened V by 6 bases and J by 3 bases, and 18 bases separated the two germline ends. CDR3 sequence: CASSTGTWNVYEQYF. The CDR3 DNA follows: TGTGCCAGCAGCACAGGGACCTGGAATGTCTACGAGCAGTACTTC. Full variable domain (missing parts from reference TRBV2 and TRBJ2-7): EPEVTQTPSHQVTQMGQEVILRCVPISNHLYFYWYRQILGQKVEFLVSFYNNEISEKSEIFDDQFSVERPDGSNFTLKIRSTKLEDSAMYFCASSTGTWNVYEQYFGPGTRLTVT.

This clonotype occurred many times. The rearrangement links TRBV10-3 to TRBJ2-3, with D maybe TRBD2 (6 bases). V was cut by 0 bases and J by 0 bases, with 13 bases left in between. CDR1 and CDR2 (germline): ENHRY, SYGVKD. The CDR3 has 17 residues. The CDR3 DNA reads TGTGCCATCAGTGAGTCGGTAGCGGCATCTAGCACAGATACGCAGTATTTT. Its protein is CAISESVAASSTDTQYF.